The entry below gives a single TCR beta chain sequence along with its context. Its cognate antigen is unknown. This sample is drawn from a study of response to subunit inactivated influenza vaccine. TCRdb independently ran MiXCR on the RT-PCR reads; one entry per CDR3 protein. The sample lists hundreds of thousands of distinct CDR3 sequences; 21% were seen once. Study observations and caveats: Seasonal influenza vaccination, on each occasion, was suggested by the authors to recruit few new T cells.

The V gene end was trimmed by 4 bases and the J gene end by 2 bases; junction bases not matched to a gene: 11. Germline V gene lookup returns CDR1 MNHEY and CDR2 SVGEGT. This CDR3 contains 17 residues. The chain has TRBV6-2 or TRBV6-3 and TRBJ2-1, with TRBD2 matching 7 bases. This specimen consisted of PBMCs from blood, obtained approximately 20 months after vaccination. This TCR was sampled from a man between 50 and 69 years old who received an inactivated influenza vaccine. In DNA form, the CDR3 reads TGTGCCAGCAGTTCTCCCGGACTAGGTTTCACCTACAATGAGCAGTTCTTC. Translation: CASSSPGLGFTYNEQFF.